This TCR beta chain was profiled in a study of blood T cell repertoires in COVID-19. Study summary: Acute and convalescent COVID-19 samples came from the United States, Italy and Spain. PBMCs, B-cell-depleted T cells, or T cells were the source of the cDNA or gDNA that made up the material.

This clone was found once. The trim removed 3 bases at V and 5 bases at J, leaving 18 bases unmatched. The CDR3 loop spans 20 amino acids. Germline CDR1 reads SGHTA; CDR2 reads FQGTGA. Original processing methods: Nucleated cell number was recorded as an estimate derived from reference gene primer amplification. Some clones are missing from TCRdb's copy, which holds only in-frame ones; the method was immunoSEQ multiplex PCR. V and J calls and clone size are given by that table; D and trimming were obtained from the DNA. The profile shows about 280,000 clones, 90% of them singletons. Sequenced sample: PBMCs or T cells enriched from blood (not recorded which). The chain is built from TRBV7-3 and TRBJ2-1, with TRBD2 identical over 11 bases. The TCR originated in a woman under 30 with acute COVID-19. DNA for the CDR3: TGTGCCAGCAGCTTGAACCCGGGACTAGCGGCTCGAGGCTCTCACAATGAGCAGTTCTTC. It specifies CASSLNPGLAARGSHNEQFF.